The 27 T cell receptor beta chains presented below share a single source sample, sequenced in a study of shared clonotypes between healthy human individuals. Only in-frame clones appear in the TCRdb table, and some are missing; sequencing was by immunoSEQ multiplex PCR. The top ten clones hold around 0.15% of a sample with 2 million to 3 million clones, approximately 92% of them seen once. The specimen sequenced was naive CD4+ T cells sorted from blood. Specified subset: CD45RA+ positively selected. These receptors were obtained from a man aged 18 to 29 in good health.

This chain joins TRBV6-1 and TRBJ2-6, with a possible D match to TRBD1 (5 bases). The CDR3 totals 15 residues. CDR1 and CDR2 from the germline V gene are MNHNS and SASEGT. V gave up 3 bases and J gave up 4 bases, with 10 bases separating them. CDR3 protein: CASSDTGWGANVLTF. The CDR3 region has the DNA TGTGCCAGCAGTGACACAGGCTGGGGGGCCAACGTCCTGACTTTC.

The rearrangement joins TRBV2 to TRBJ2-5; D gene uncertain. Germline CDR1 reads SNHLY; CDR2 reads FYNNEI. The CDR3 is 14 amino acids. Trimming removed 3 bases at V and 1 base at J, with 9 bases between. CDR3 region: CASSDRNLQETQYF. CDR3 sequence (DNA): TGTGCCAGCAGTGATCGGAACCTCCAAGAGACCCAGTACTTC. Complete variable domain (other parts from reference TRBV2 and TRBJ2-5): EPEVTQTPSHQVTQMGQEVILRCVPISNHLYFYWYRQILGQKVEFLVSFYNNEISEKSEIFDDQFSVERPDGSNFTLKIRSTKLEDSAMYFCASSDRNLQETQYFGPGTRLLVL.

V usage is TRBV5-4 and J usage is TRBJ1-1; D remains ambiguous. The CDR3 sequence is 13 residues long. Trimming stripped 3 bases from V and 6 bases from J, with 12 bases between. CDR1 and CDR2 (germline): SGHNT, YYREEE (reference sequence). CDR3 loop: CASSWGTDAEAFF. DNA for the CDR3: TGTGCCAGCAGCTGGGGTACAGACGCTGAAGCTTTCTTT.

This chain joins TRBV18 and TRBJ2-1, with 8 bases lining up with TRBD1. CDR3 size: 15 residues. The ends lost 6 bases at V and 6 bases at J; junction bases unmatched: 10. The germline CDR1 and CDR2 sequences are KGHSH and LQKENI. Here the CDR3 reads CASSTGTGVSNEQFF. The CDR3 nucleotides are TGTGCCAGCTCCACCGGGACAGGCGTTAGCAATGAGCAGTTCTTC.

The J gene is TRBJ1-5, the V gene TRBV19, with TRBD1 matching over 8 bases. CDR3 size: 15 residues. Germline CDR1 reads LNHDA; CDR2 reads SQIVND (reference sequence). The ends lost 6 bases at V and 5 bases at J; junction bases unmatched: 9. As DNA, the CDR3 is TGTGCCAGTAGCATGGAAGACAGGGGCTATCAGCCCCAGCATTTT. As protein: CASSMEDRGYQPQHF.

The chain uses TRBV6-1 and TRBJ2-1, with a tentative D call TRBD2 (6 bases). V was clipped by 2 bases and J by 10 bases, with 18 bases between them. CDR1 and CDR2 from the germline V gene are MNHNS and SASEGT. This CDR3 is 15 amino acids long. CDR3 DNA sequence: TGTGCCAGCAGTGAATCCTTTGCCCTTGCGGGGGAGCAGTTCTTC. Encoded protein: CASSESFALAGEQFF.

The gene calls are TRBV7-9 and TRBJ2-7; 10 positions match TRBD2. CDR3 length equals 14 residues. Losses at the gene ends were 4 bases for V and 2 bases for J; bases not matched to a gene: 2. Germline CDR1 is SEHNR and CDR2 is FQNEAQ (reference sequence). CDR3 in DNA: TGTGCCAGCAGCTCCAGCGGGGGGGCCTACGAGCAGTACTTC. This codes for CASSSSGGAYEQYF.

This chain connects TRBV30 to TRBJ1-2, with no clear D. V dropped 1 base and J dropped 2 bases, with 11 bases sitting between them. This CDR3 is 14 amino acids long. From germline, CDR1 is GTSNPN and CDR2 SVGIG (reference sequence). The CDR3 reads CAWSASRNNYGYTF. CDR3 bases: TGTGCCTGGAGTGCCTCCCGGAACAACTATGGCTACACCTTC.

Remarks on this clone: The same CDR3 arises from other DNA sequences in this sample as well. The chain joins TRBV6-5 to TRBJ1-5; no firm D call. The CDR3 is 13 amino acids. Germline assignment: CDR1 MNHEY and CDR2 SVGAGI. Deletions cut 2 bases from V and 2 bases from J, with 4 bases between. As DNA, the CDR3 is TGTGCCAGCAGTTACGATCGCAATCAGCCCCAGCATTTT. Amino acid sequence: CASSYDRNQPQHF.

The chain joins TRBV7-2 to TRBJ2-1; TRBD1 is a possible D gene (6 bases). The CDR3 totals 13 residues. Germline V gene sequence: CDR1 SGHTA, CDR2 FQGNSA. V lost 3 bases, J lost 6 bases, and 9 bases lay in between. This chain's CDR3 is CASSLDSPNEQFF. In DNA form, the CDR3 reads TGTGCCAGCAGCTTGGACAGCCCCAATGAGCAGTTCTTC.

The chain couples TRBV10-1 to TRBJ2-3; D unresolved. The CDR3 runs to 13 residues. Deletions cut 3 bases from V and 6 bases from J, with 10 bases between. Germline V CDR1 and CDR2: WNHNN, SYGVQD (reference sequence). This chain's CDR3 is CASSESPEDTQYF. The CDR3, as DNA: TGCGCCAGCAGTGAAAGCCCCGAGGATACGCAGTATTTT.

CDR3: CASSNPREPQHF. The DNA for the CDR3 is TGTGCCAGCAGCAACCCGCGGGAGCCCCAGCATTTT. The V gene is TRBV21-1, the J gene TRBJ1-5. TRBV21-1 is designated a pseudogene. This CDR3 has 12 residues.

This chain connects TRBV7-9 to TRBJ2-7; weak D call: TRBD1 (6 bases). The germline V gene has CDR1 SEHNR and CDR2 FQNEAQ (reference sequence). Trimming took 5 bases from V and 3 from J, leaving 14 bases between them. This CDR3 contains 14 residues. The CDR3 reads CASSRRDTYYEQYF. CDR3 sequence (DNA): TGTGCCAGCAGCCGTAGGGACACCTACTACGAGCAGTACTTC.

The chain recombines TRBV21-1 with TRBJ2-7. TRBV21-1 is listed as a pseudogene. The CDR3 is 19 amino acids. Here the CDR3 reads CASSNIHFSCGTKFYEQYF. Written as DNA, the CDR3 is TGTGCCAGCAGCAATATCCATTTTTCATGCGGGACAAAGTTCTACGAGCAGTACTTC.

This clone was detected once. The chain has TRBV27 and TRBJ2-7, with D unresolved. V was clipped by 8 bases and J by 0 bases, with 2 bases between them. Germline V gives CDR1 MNHEY, CDR2 SMNVEV (reference sequence). The CDR3 sequence is 10 residues long. The CDR3 loop is CASDSYEQYF. CDR3 nucleotide sequence: TGTGCCAGCGACTCCTACGAGCAGTACTTC.

The chain links TRBV27 to TRBJ1-2; D remains ambiguous. V was cut by 6 bases and J by 8 bases, with 16 bases left in between. CDR3 size: 13 residues. Germline CDR1 MNHEY, CDR2 SMNVEV (reference sequence). The CDR3 here is CASRPTPTLGYTF. CDR3 bases: TGTGCCAGCAGGCCGACACCCACCTTAGGCTACACCTTC.

This rearrangement joins TRBV29-1 to TRBJ2-5; no firm D call. The J call may be wrong; the DNA end is better matched by TRBJ2-7. The CDR3 sequence is 11 residues long. The germline gives CDR1 SQVTM, CDR2 ANQGSEA. The CDR3 DNA follows: TGCAGCGTTATAAACTCCTACGAGCAGTACTTC. The encoded protein is CSVINSYEQYF.

V is TRBV30 and J is TRBJ2-7, with TRBD1 as a possible D gene (7 bases). Trimming removed 5 bases from V and 7 bases from J, with 18 bases in between. CDR1 and CDR2 (germline): GTSNPN, SVGIG (reference sequence). The CDR3 is 13 residues long. CDR3 sequence reads: CAWARRGLAEQYF. In DNA, the CDR3 is TGTGCCTGGGCCAGGAGGGGGCTGGCTGAGCAGTACTTC.

V gene TRBV10-1 combines with J gene TRBJ2-7; D tentatively fits TRBD1 or TRBD2 (5 bases each). CDR3 size: 13 residues. Trimming shortened V by 0 bases and J by 6 bases, and 9 bases separated the two germline ends. Germline CDR1 is WNHNN and CDR2 is SYGVQD (reference sequence). CDR3 residues: CASSESQGTEQYF. Here the CDR3 DNA reads TGCGCCAGCAGTGAGTCGCAAGGGACCGAGCAGTACTTC.

This clone has only one observation. The chain uses TRBV5-6 and TRBJ2-7; tentatively, D is TRBD2 (7 bases). V gave up 7 bases and J gave up 3 bases, with 23 bases separating them. This CDR3 has 16 amino acids. Per the germline V gene, CDR1 is SGHDT and CDR2 is YYEEEE. Written as DNA, the CDR3 is TGTGCCAGCTCTACCCTAGGGGGGGGCGGAAGCTACGAGCAGTACTTC. Translation gives CASSTLGGGGSYEQYF. The whole variable domain, remainder taken from reference TRBV5-6 and TRBJ2-7, is DAGVTQSPTHLIKTRGQQVTLRCSPKSGHDTVSWYQQALGQGPQFIFQYYEEEERQRGNFPDRFSGHQFPNYSSELNVNALLLGDSALYLCASSTLGGGGSYEQYFGPGTRLTVT.

In this sample, this clone turned up once. This chain connects TRBV6-1 to TRBJ1-1, with TRBD1 as a possible D gene (6 bases). Germline loops: CDR1 MNHNS, CDR2 SASEGT. CDR3 length: 15 residues. The ends were cut back, 8 bases at V and 1 base at J, with 17 bases in the middle. CDR3 region: CASLFPGHRNTEAFF. The CDR3 bases are TGTGCCAGCCTTTTTCCGGGACACAGGAACACTGAAGCTTTCTTT.

This chain links TRBV10-2 with TRBJ2-7, with D unresolved. V lost 1 base, J lost 5 bases, and 3 bases lay in between. CDR3 length: 11 amino acids. Germline CDR1 and CDR2: WSHSY and SAAADI. CDR3 sequence: CASSEWHEQYF. CDR3 nucleotides: TGCGCCAGCAGTGAGTGGCACGAGCAGTACTTC.

V and J are TRBV19 and TRBJ1-3; D is perhaps TRBD1 (5 bases). Trimming shortened V by 4 bases and J by 4 bases, and 14 bases separated the two germline ends. The CDR3 spans 15 residues. CDR1 and CDR2 from the germline V gene are LNHDA and SQIVND (reference sequence). The CDR3 DNA reads as TGTGCCAGTAGTACAATCGGGACGGACGGAAACACCATATATTTT. Protein sequence: CASSTIGTDGNTIYF.

This clone appeared a few times. The sample holds other DNA sequences that translate to the same CDR3. The rearrangement links TRBV18 to TRBJ1-2; no clear D. This CDR3 has 14 amino acids. V was cut by 0 bases and J by 2 bases, with 7 bases left in between. The germline V gene encodes CDR1 KGHSH and CDR2 LQKENI. The CDR3 nucleotides are TGTGCCAGCTCACCACCGTCAGTCAACTATGGCTACACCTTC. Amino acids: CASSPPSVNYGYTF.

This clone was counted only a few times. The rearrangement links TRBV18 to TRBJ1-6, with D possibly TRBD1 on 5 matching bases. V lost 4 bases to trimming and J lost 8 bases, with 12 bases between them. CDR1 and CDR2 (germline): KGHSH, LQKENI. The CDR3 length is 14 residues. The CDR3 DNA reads as TGTGCCAGCTCACTGGACATCACTCATTCACCCCTCCACTTT. Its protein product is CASSLDITHSPLHF.

This clone was found once. The chain carries TRBV7-9 and TRBJ2-3, with 7 bases fitting TRBD2. The ends lost 4 bases at V and 2 bases at J; junction bases unmatched: 3. CDR3 length equals 14 residues. Germline V gene sequence: CDR1 SEHNR, CDR2 FQNEAQ (reference sequence). The CDR3 DNA sequence: TGTGCCAGCAGCTCGGGACTAACCACAGATACGCAGTATTTT. Translation: CASSSGLTTDTQYF. The whole variable domain, filled in from reference TRBV7-9 and TRBJ2-3, reads DTGVSQNPRHKITKRGQNVTFRCDPISEHNRLYWYRQTLGQGPEFLTYFQNEAQLEKSRLLSDRFSAERPKGSFSTLEIQRTEQGDSAMYLCASSSGLTTDTQYFGPGTRLTVL.

V and J are TRBV7-9 and TRBJ2-2; 7 bases match TRBD2. CDR1 is SEHNR and CDR2 is FQNEAQ in the germline V gene (reference sequence). After removal of 1 base from V and 0 bases from J, the junction contained 2 bases not matched to a gene. CDR3 size: 16 residues. The CDR3 protein is CASSLELAANTGELFF. CDR3 bases: TGTGCCAGCAGCTTAGAGCTAGCGGCGAACACCGGGGAGCTGTTTTTT.